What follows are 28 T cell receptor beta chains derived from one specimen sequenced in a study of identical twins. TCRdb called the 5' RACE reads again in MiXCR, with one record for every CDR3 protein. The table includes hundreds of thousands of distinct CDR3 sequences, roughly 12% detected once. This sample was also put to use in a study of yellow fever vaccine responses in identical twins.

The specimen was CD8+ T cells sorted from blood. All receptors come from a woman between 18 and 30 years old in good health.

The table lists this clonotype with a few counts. CDR3 amino acids: CSVKPRIGALETQYF. CDR3 coding DNA: TGCAGCGTAAAACCCCGGATCGGTGCGCTCGAGACCCAGTACTTC. V and J are TRBV29-1 and TRBJ2-5; D uncertain. Germline CDR1 and CDR2: SQVTM and ANQGSEA. Trimming cost V 6 bases and J 5 bases, with 22 bases left between them. This CDR3 has 15 residues.

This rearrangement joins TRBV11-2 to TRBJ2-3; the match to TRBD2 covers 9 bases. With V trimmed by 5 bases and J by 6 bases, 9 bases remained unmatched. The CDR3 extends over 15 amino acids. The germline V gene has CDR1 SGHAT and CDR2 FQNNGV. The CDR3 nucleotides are TGTGCCAGCAGCGCGGGAGGGCGGGGGTTGGATACGCAGTATTTT. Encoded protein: CASSAGGRGLDTQYF.

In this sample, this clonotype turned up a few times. CDR3: CASSLDVFQETQYF. The CDR3 DNA sequence: TGTGCCAGCAGCTTAGACGTCTTCCAAGAGACCCAGTACTTC. This sequence joins TRBV7-9 and TRBJ2-5; D gene unclear. From germline, CDR1 is SEHNR and CDR2 FQNEAQ (reference sequence). V was pared by 1 base and J by 1 base, with 7 bases between. This CDR3 contains 14 residues.

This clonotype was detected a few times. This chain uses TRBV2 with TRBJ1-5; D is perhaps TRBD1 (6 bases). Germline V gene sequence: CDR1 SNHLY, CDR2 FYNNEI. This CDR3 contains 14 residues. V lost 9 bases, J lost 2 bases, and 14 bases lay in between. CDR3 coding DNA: TGTGCCAGGGGGGGGCGGAGGGGCAATCAGCCCCAGCATTTT. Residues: CARGGRRGNQPQHF.

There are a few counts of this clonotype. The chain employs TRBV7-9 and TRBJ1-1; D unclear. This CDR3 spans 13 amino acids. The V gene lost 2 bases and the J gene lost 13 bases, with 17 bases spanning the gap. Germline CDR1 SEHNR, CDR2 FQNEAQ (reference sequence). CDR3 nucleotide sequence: TGTGCCAGCAGCTTACCCCCTCCGAACGGGGATTTCTTT. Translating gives CASSLPPPNGDFF.

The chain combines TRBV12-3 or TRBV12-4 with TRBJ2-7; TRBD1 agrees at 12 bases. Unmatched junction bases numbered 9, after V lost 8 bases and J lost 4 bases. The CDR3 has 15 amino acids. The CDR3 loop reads CASSERDRGLYEQYF. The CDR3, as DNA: TGTGCCAGCTCTGAACGGGACAGGGGGCTTTACGAGCAGTACTTC.

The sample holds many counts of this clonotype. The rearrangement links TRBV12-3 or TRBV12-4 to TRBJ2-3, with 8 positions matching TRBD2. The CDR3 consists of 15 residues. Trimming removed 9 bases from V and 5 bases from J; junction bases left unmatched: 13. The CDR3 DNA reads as TGTGCCAGTTGCGAGGCGGGGGGCCCGAAAGATACGCAGTATTTT. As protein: CASCEAGGPKDTQYF.

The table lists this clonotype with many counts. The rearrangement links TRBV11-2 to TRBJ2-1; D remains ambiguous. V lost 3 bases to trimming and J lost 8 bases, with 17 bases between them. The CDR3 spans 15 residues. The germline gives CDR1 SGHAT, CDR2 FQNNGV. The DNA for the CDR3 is TGTGCCAGCAGCTTTGAGCTCTCTCCTCGGGATGAGCAGTTCTTC. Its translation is CASSFELSPRDEQFF.

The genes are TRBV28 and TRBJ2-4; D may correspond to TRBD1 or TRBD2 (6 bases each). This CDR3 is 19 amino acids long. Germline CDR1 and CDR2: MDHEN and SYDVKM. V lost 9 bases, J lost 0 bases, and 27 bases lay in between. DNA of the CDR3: TGTGCCAGGAAACACCCGGGCCCGAGGGGGGCTCTAGCCAAAAACATTCAGTACTTC. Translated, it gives CARKHPGPRGALAKNIQYF.

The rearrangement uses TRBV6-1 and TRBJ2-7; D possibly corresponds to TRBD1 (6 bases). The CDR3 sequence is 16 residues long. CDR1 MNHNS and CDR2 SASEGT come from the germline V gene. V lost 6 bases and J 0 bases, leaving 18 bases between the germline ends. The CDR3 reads CASSEDGTSPSYEQYV. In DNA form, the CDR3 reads TGTGCCAGCAGCGAGGATGGGACATCGCCCTCCTACGAGCAGTACGTC.

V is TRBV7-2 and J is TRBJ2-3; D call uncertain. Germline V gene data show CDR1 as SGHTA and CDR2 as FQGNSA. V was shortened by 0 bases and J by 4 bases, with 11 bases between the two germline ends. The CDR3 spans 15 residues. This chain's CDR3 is CASSLAGALPDTQYF. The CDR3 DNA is TGTGCCAGCAGCTTAGCCGGAGCGTTACCAGATACGCAGTATTTT.

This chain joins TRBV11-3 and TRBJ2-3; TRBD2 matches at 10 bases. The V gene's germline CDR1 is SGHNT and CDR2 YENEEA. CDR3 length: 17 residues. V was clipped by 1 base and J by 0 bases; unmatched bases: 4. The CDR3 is CASSLGLAGASTDTQYF. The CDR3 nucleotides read TGTGCCAGCAGCTTAGGGCTAGCGGGGGCTAGCACAGATACGCAGTATTTT.

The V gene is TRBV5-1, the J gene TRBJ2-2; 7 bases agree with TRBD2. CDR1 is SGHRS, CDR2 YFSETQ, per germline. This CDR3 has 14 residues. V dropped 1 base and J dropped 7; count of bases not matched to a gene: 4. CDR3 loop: CASSLRPGGGELFF. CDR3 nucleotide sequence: TGCGCCAGCAGCTTGAGACCGGGAGGCGGGGAGCTGTTTTTT.

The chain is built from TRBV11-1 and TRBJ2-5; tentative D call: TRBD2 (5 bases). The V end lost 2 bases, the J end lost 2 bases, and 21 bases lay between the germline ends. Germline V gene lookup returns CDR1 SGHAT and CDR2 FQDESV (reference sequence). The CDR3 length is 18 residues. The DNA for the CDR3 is TGTGCCAGCAGCTTAATCTCTCCATACCGGACTTATCAAGAGACCCAGTACTTC. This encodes CASSLISPYRTYQETQYF.

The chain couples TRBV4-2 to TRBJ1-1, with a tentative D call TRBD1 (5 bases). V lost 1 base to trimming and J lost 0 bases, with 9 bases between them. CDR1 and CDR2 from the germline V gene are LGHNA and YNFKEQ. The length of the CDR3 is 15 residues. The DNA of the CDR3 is TGTGCCAGCAGCCAAGCAGAGGGGTTGAACACTGAAGCTTTCTTT. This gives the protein CASSQAEGLNTEAFF.

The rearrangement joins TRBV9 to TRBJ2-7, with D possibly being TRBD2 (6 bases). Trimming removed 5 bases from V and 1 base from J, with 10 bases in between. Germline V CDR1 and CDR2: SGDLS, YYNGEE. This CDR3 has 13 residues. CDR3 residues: CASSSSASYEQYF. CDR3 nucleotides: TGTGCCAGCAGTTCTAGCGCTTCCTACGAGCAGTACTTC. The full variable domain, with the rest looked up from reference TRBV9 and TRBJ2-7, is DSGVTQTPKHLITATGQRVTLRCSPRSGDLSVYWYQQSLDQGLQFLIQYYNGEERAKGNILERFSAQQFPDLHSELNLSSLELGDSALYFCASSSSASYEQYFGPGTRLTVT.

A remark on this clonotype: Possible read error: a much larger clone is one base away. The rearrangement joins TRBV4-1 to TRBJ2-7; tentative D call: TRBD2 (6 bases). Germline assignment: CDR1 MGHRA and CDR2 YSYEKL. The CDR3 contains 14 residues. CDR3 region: CASSSFLGLYKQYF. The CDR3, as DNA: TGCGCCAGCAGTTCCTTCTTGGGACTCTACAAGCAGTACTTC.

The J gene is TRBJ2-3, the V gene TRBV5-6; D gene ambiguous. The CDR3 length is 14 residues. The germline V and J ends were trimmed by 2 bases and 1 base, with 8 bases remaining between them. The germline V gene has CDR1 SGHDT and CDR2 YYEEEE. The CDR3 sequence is CASSFTDRTDTQYF. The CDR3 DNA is TGTGCCAGCAGCTTTACAGACCGCACAGATACGCAGTATTTT.

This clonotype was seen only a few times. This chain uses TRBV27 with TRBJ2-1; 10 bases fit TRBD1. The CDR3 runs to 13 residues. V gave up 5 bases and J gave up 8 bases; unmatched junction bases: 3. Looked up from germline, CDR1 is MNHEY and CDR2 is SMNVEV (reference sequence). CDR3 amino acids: CASSGTGVDEQFF. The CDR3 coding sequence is TGTGCCAGCAGTGGGACAGGGGTGGATGAGCAGTTCTTC.

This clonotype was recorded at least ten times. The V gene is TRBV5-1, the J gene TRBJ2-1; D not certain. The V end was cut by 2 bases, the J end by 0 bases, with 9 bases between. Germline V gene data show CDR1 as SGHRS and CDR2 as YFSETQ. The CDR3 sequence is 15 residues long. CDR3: CASSLQPGSYNEQFF. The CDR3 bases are TGCGCCAGCAGCTTACAGCCCGGCTCCTACAATGAGCAGTTCTTC.

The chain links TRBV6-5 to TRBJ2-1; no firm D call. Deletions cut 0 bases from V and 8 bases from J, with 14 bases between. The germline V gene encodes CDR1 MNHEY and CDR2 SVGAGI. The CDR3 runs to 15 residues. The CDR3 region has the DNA TGTGCCAGCAGTTACTCGATTCCGGCAAGCGATGAGCAGTTCTTC. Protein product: CASSYSIPASDEQFF.

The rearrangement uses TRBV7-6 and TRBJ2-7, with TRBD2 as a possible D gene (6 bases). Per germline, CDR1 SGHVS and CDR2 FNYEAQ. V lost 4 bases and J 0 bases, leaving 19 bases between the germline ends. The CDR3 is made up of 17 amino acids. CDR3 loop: CASSSGLPRPCSYEQYV. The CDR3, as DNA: TGTGCCAGCAGCTCCGGACTACCCCGCCCCTGCTCCTACGAGCAGTACGTC.

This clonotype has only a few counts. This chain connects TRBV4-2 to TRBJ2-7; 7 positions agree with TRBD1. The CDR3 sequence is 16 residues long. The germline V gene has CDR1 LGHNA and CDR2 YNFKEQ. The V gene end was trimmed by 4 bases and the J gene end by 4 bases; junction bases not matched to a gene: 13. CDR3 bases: TGTGCCAGCAGCCTCGAGACAGGGAACTTGTTATACGAGCAGTACTTC. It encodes CASSLETGNLLYEQYF.

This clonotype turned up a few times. The chain's CDR3 is CASNGRVLLLGETQYF. The DNA of the CDR3 is TGTGCCAGCAACGGTCGGGTTTTGTTATTGGGAGAGACCCAGTACTTC. The chain uses TRBV2 and TRBJ2-5; D not resolved. Germline-derived CDR1 and CDR2 are SNHLY and FYNNEI. The CDR3 length is 16 residues. The V end lost 7 bases, the J end lost 4 bases, and 22 bases lay between the germline ends.

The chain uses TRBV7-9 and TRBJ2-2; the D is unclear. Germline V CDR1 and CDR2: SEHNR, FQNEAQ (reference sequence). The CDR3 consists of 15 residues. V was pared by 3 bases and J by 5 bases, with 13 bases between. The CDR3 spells CASSFSEARTGELFF. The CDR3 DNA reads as TGTGCCAGCAGCTTTAGTGAGGCCCGGACCGGGGAGCTGTTTTTT.

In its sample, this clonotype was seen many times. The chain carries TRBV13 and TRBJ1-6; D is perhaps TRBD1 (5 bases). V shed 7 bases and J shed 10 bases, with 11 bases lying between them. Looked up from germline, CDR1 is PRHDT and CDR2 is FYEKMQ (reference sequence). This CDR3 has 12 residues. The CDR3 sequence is CASKEGNSPLHF. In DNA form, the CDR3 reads TGTGCCAGCAAAGAGGGGAACTCACCCCTCCACTTT. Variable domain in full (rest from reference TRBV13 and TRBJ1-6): AAGVIQSPRHLIKEKRETATLKCYPIPRHDTVYWYQQGPGQDPQFLISFYEKMQSDKGSIPDRFSAQQFSDYHSELNMSSLELGDSALYFCASKEGNSPLHFGNGTRLTVT.

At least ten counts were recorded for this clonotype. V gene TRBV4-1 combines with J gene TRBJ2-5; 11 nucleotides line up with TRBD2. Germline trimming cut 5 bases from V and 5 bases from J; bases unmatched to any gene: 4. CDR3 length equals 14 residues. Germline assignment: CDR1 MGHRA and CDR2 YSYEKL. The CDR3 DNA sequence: TGCGCCAGCAGCAATAGCGGGGGGGCGGAGACCCAGTACTTC. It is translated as CASSNSGGAETQYF.

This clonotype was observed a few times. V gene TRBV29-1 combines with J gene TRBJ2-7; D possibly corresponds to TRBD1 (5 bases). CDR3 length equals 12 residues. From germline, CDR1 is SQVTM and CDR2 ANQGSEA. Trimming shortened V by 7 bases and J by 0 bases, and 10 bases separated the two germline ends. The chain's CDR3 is CSGRGDSYEQYF. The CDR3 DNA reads TGCAGCGGAAGGGGCGACTCCTACGAGCAGTACTTC.